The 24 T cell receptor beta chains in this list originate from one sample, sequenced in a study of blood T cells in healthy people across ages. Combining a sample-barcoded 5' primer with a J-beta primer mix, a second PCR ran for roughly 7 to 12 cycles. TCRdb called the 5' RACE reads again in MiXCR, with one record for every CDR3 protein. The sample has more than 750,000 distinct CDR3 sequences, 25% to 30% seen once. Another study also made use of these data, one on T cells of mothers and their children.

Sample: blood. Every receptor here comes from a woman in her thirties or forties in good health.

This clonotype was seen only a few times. The CDR3 nucleotides read TGTGCCAGCTACCTACAGGGGGAGAAGGAAAAACTGTTTTTT. Protein: CASYLQGEKEKLFF. The chain joins TRBV25-1 to TRBJ1-4; 8 nucleotides agree with TRBD1. Germline values: CDR1 MGHDK, CDR2 SYGVNS. This CDR3 region has 14 residues. Trimming at V came to 8 bases and at J to 8 bases, leaving 10 bases not matched to a gene.

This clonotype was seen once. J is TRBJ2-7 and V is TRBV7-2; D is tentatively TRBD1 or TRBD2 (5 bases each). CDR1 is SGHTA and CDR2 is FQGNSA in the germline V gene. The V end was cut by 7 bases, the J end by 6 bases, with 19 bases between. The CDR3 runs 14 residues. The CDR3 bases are TGTACCAGCAAGCGTCCCGGGACGGGGACCGAGCAGTACTTC. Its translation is CTSKRPGTGTEQYF.

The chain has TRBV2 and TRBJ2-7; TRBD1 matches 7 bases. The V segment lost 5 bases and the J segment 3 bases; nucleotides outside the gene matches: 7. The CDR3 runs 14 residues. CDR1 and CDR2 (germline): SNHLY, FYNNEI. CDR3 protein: CASSRSGTVYEQYF. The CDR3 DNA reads TGTGCCAGCAGTCGCTCCGGGACAGTCTACGAGCAGTACTTC.

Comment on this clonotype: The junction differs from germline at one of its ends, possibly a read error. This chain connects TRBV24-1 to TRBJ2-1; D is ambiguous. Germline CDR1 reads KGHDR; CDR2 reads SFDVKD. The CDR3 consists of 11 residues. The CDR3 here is CATSDLNGQFF. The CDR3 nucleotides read TGTGCCACCAGTGACCTCAATGGGCAGTTCTTC.

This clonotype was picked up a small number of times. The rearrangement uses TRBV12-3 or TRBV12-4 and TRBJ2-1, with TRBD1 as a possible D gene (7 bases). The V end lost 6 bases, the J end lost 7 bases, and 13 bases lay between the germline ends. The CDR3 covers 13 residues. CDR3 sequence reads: CASRIQGRNEQFF. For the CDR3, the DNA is TGTGCCAGCAGAATACAGGGGAGGAATGAGCAGTTCTTC.

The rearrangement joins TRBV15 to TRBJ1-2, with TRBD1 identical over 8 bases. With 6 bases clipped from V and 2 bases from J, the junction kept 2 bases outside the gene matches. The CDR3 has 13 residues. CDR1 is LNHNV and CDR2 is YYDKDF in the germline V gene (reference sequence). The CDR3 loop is CATSGDRNYGYTF. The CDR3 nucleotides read TGTGCCACCAGTGGGGACAGGAACTATGGCTACACCTTC.

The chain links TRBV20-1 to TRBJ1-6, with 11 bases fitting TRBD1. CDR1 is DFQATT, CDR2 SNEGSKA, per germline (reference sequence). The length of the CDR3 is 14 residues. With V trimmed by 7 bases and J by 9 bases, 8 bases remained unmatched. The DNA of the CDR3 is TGCAGTGTATACGCCGGACAGGGGGCTTCACCCCTCCACTTT. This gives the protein CSVYAGQGASPLHF.

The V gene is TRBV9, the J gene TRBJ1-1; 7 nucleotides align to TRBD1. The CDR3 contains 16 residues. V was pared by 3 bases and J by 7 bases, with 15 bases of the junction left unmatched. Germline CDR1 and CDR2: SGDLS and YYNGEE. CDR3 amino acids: CASSAPGRTGVVEAFF. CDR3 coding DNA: TGTGCCAGCAGCGCTCCGGGTAGAACAGGGGTGGTTGAAGCTTTCTTT.

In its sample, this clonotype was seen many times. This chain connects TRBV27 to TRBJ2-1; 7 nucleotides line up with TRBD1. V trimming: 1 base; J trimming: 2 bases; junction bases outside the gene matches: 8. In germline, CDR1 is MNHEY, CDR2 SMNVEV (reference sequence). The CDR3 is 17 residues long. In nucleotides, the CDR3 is TGTGCCAGCAGTTTATTCCTAAGACAGGGAACCTACAATGAGCAGTTCTTC. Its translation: CASSLFLRQGTYNEQFF.

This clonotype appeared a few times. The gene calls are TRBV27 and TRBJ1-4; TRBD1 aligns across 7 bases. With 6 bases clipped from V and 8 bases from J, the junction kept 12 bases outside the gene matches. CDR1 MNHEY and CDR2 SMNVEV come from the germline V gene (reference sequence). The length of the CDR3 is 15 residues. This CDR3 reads CASSRGGGWAEKLFF. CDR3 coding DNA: TGTGCCAGCAGCAGAGGGGGCGGATGGGCGGAAAAACTGTTTTTT.

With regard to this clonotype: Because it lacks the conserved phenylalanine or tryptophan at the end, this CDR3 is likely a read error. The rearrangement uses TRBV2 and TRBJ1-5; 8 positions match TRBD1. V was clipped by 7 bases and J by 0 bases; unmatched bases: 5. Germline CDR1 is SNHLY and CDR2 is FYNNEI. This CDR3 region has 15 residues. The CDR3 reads CASKTGVSSNQPQHC. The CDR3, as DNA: TGTGCCAGCAAGACAGGGGTTAGTAGCAATCAGCCCCAGCATTGT.

The chain's CDR3 is CSAGGRDTSHTEAFF. CDR3 DNA sequence: TGCAGTGCTGGGGGCAGAGACACGTCGCACACTGAAGCTTTCTTT. J is TRBJ1-1 and V is TRBV20-1, with TRBD1 as a possible D gene (6 bases). Trimming took off 5 bases at V and 3 bases at J, with 19 bases between the two ends. Germline V CDR1 and CDR2: DFQATT, SNEGSKA (reference sequence). The CDR3 totals 15 residues.

The CDR3 coding sequence is TGCGCCAGCAGCTTGGTGGGCAGGGTTGGGGCCAACGTCCTGACTTTC. It yields the protein CASSLVGRVGANVLTF. The chain carries TRBV5-1 and TRBJ2-6, with D possibly being TRBD1 (5 bases). This CDR3 spans 16 amino acids. Germline values: CDR1 SGHRS, CDR2 YFSETQ. V dropped 0 bases and J dropped 3 bases, with 10 bases sitting between them.

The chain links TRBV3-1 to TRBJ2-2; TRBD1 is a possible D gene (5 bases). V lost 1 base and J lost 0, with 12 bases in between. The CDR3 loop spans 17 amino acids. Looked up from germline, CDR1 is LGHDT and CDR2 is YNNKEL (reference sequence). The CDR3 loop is CASSQGPGLPNTGELFF. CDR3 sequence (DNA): TGTGCCAGCAGCCAAGGGCCAGGGTTGCCGAACACCGGGGAGCTGTTTTTT.

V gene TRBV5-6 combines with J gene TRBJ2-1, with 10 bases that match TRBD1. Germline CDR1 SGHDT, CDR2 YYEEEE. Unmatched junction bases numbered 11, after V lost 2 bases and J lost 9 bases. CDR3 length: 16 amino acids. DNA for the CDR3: TGTGCCAGCAGCTTTCGGGGCGGACAGGGGGAGGGTGAGCAGTTCTTC. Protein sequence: CASSFRGGQGEGEQFF.

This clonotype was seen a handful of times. CDR3 nucleotides: TGCGCCAGCAGCTGCCTGGAGAGCGTCGCCTACGAGCAGTACTTC. Its protein is CASSCLESVAYEQYF. The rearrangement uses TRBV5-1 and TRBJ2-7, with D unclear. Germline V lookup: CDR1 SGHRS, CDR2 YFSETQ. V lost 3 bases and J 2 bases, leaving 15 bases between the germline ends. This CDR3 has 15 residues.

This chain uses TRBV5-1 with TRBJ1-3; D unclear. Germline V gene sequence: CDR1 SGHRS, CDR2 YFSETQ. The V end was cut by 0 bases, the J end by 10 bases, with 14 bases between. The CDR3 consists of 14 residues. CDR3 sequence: CASSLGDGPLTIYF. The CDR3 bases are TGCGCCAGCAGCTTGGGAGACGGTCCTCTAACCATATATTTT.

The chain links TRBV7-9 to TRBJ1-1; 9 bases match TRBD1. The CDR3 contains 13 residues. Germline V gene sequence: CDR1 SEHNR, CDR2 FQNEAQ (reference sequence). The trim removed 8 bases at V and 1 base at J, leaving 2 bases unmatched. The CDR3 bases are TGTGCCAGCTGGGACAGGGAGAACACTGAAGCTTTCTTT. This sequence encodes CASWDRENTEAFF.

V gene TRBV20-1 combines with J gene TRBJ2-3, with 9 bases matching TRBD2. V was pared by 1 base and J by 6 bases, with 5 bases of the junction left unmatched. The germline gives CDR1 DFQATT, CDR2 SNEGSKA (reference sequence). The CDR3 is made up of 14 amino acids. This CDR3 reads CSARVAGGGDTQYF. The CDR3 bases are TGCAGTGCTAGAGTCGCGGGGGGGGGTGATACGCAGTATTTT.

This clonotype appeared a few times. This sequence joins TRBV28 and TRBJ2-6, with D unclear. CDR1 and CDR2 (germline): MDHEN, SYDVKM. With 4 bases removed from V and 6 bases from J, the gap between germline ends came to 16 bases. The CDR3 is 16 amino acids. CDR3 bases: TGTGCCAGCAGTTCCGATGGCGTCAGGCAGGCCAACGTCCTGACTTTC. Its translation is CASSSDGVRQANVLTF. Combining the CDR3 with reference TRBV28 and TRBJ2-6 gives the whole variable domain DVKVTQSSRYLVKRTGEKVFLECVQDMDHENMFWYRQDPGLGLRLIYFSYDVKMKEKGDIPEGYSVSREKKERFSLILESASTNQTSMYLCASSSDGVRQANVLTFGAGSRLTVL.

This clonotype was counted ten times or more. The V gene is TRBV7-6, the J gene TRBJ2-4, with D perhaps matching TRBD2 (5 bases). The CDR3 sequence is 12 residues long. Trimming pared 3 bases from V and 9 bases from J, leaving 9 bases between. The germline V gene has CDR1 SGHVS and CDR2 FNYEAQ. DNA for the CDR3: TGTGCCAGCAGCTTTCTTGCGGGCATTCAGTACTTC. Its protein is CASSFLAGIQYF.

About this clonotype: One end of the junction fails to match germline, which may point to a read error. This CDR3 reads CASSLEPNQPRHF. The CDR3 nucleotides read TGCGCCAGCAGCTTGGAACCCAATCAGCCCCGGCATTTT. V is TRBV5-1 and J is TRBJ1-5; the D is unclear. The CDR3 totals 13 residues. The V gene's germline CDR1 is SGHRS and CDR2 YFSETQ.

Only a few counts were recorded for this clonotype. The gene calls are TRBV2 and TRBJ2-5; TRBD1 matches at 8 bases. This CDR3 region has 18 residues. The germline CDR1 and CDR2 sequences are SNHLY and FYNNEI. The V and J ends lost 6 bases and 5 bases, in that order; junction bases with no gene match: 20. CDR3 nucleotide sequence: TGTGCCAGCAGGGCCACGCTACCCCGGGGGACAGGATCTGAGACCCAGTACTTC. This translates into CASRATLPRGTGSETQYF.

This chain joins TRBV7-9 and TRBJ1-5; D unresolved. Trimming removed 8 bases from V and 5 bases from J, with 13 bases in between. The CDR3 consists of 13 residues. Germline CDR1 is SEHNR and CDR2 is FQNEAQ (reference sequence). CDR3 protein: CASRGYGDQPQHF. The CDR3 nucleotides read TGTGCCAGCCGCGGGTACGGGGATCAGCCCCAGCATTTT.